The 6 T cell receptor beta chains presented below share a single source sample, sequenced in a study of blood T cell repertoires in COVID-19. Only in-frame clones appear in the TCRdb table, and some are missing; sequencing was by immunoSEQ multiplex PCR. The table lists 100,000 to 150,000 clones, 87% of them singletons. Input material: peripheral blood. These receptors came from a man over 45 with active COVID-19.

The CDR3 reads CASTQGGNSPLHF. The CDR3 DNA follows: TGTGCCTCCACGCAGGGCGGTAATTCACCCCTCCACTTT. This rearrangement joins TRBV30 to TRBJ1-6; perhaps TRBD1 as D (5 bases). The CDR3 contains 13 residues. V was cut by 7 bases and J by 6 bases, with 13 bases left in between. Germline V gene data show CDR1 as GTSNPN and CDR2 as SVGIG (reference sequence).

DNA of the CDR3: TGCGCCAGCAGCTCAGGACAGGGGGCAATAACTGGGTATGGCTACACCTTC. This gives the protein CASSSGQGAITGYGYTF. The V gene is TRBV5-1, the J gene TRBJ1-2; 11 nucleotides match TRBD1. V shed 3 bases and J 5 bases; nucleotides not matched to a gene: 12. The CDR3 loop spans 17 amino acids. Germline loops: CDR1 SGHRS, CDR2 YFSETQ.

Here the CDR3 reads CSVEGGQGLYGYTF. The CDR3 DNA reads as TGCAGCGTTGAAGGAGGACAGGGATTATATGGCTACACCTTC. The chain joins TRBV29-1 to TRBJ1-2, with 8 bases lining up with TRBD1. The CDR3 extends over 14 amino acids. CDR1 and CDR2 from the germline V gene are SQVTM and ANQGSEA. Germline trimming cut 1 base from V and 5 bases from J; bases unmatched to any gene: 6.

The rearrangement joins TRBV4-1 to TRBJ1-2; D is unclear. CDR1 and CDR2 from the germline V gene are MGHRA and YSYEKL. This CDR3 is built from 13 residues. Trimming removed 5 bases from V and 3 bases from J, with 10 bases in between. CDR3 in amino acids: CASSYSFDYGYTF. The CDR3 DNA follows: TGCGCCAGCAGCTACAGCTTTGACTATGGCTACACCTTC.

V usage is TRBV5-1 and J usage is TRBJ1-5; tentatively, D is TRBD1 (6 bases). Germline assignment: CDR1 SGHRS and CDR2 YFSETQ. V was clipped by 0 bases and J by 4 bases, with 8 bases between them. This CDR3 is built from 14 residues. This chain's CDR3 is CASSLDGQNQPQHF. The CDR3 nucleotides are TGCGCCAGCAGCTTGGATGGACAGAATCAGCCCCAGCATTTT.

V usage is TRBV21-1 and J usage is TRBJ1-2. TRBV21-1 is an annotated pseudogene. The CDR3 consists of 19 residues. In DNA form, the CDR3 reads TGTGCCAGCAGCAAGGGCGGAGGGGACGGCCCCGCCATGGTCCATGGCTACACCTTC. It codes for CASSKGGGDGPAMVHGYTF.